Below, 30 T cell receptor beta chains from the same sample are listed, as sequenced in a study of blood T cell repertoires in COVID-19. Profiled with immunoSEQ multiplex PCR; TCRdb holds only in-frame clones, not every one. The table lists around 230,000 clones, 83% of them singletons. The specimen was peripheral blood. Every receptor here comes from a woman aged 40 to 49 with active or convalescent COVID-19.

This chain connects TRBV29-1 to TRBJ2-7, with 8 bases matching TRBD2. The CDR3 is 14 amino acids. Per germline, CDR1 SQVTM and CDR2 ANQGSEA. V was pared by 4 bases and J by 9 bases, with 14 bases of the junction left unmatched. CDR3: CSVAGSGGGAWQYF. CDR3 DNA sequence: TGCAGCGTTGCAGGTTCGGGAGGGGGGGCCTGGCAGTACTTC.

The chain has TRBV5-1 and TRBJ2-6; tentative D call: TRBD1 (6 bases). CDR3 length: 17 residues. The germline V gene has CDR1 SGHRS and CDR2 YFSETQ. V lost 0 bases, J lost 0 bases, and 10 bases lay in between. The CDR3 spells CASSLATGISGANVLTF. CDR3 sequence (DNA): TGCGCCAGCAGCTTGGCGACAGGAATCTCTGGGGCCAACGTCCTGACTTTC.

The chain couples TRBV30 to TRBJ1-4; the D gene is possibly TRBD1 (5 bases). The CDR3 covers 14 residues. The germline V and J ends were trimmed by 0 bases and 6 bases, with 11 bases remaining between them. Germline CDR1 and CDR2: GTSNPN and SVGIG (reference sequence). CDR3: CAWSVDSYYEKLFF. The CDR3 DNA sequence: TGTGCCTGGAGTGTTGACAGTTATTATGAAAAACTGTTTTTT.

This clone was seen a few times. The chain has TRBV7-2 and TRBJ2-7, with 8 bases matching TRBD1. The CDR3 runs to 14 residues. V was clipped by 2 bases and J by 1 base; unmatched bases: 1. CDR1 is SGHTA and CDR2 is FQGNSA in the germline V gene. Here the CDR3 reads CASSLQGASYEQYF. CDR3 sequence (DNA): TGTGCCAGCAGCTTACAGGGGGCATCCTACGAGCAGTACTTC. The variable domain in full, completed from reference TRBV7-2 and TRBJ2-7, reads GAGVSQSPSNKVTEKGKDVELRCDPISGHTALYWYRQSLGQGLEFLIYFQGNSAPDKSGLPSDRFSAERTGGSVSTLTIQRTQQEDSAVYLCASSLQGASYEQYFGPGTRLTVT.

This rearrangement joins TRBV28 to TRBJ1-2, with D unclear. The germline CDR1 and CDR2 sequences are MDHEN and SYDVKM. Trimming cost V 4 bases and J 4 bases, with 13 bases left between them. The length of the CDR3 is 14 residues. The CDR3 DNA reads TGTGCCAGCAGTTCCCCCCGACACCGCTATGGCTACACCTTC. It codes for CASSSPRHRYGYTF.

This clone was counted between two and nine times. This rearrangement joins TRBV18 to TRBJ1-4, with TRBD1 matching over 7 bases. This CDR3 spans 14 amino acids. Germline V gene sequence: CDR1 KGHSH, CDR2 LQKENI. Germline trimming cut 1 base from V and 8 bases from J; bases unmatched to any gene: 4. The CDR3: CASSPRQGDEKLFF. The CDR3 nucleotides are TGTGCCAGCTCACCACGGCAGGGGGACGAAAAACTGTTTTTT.

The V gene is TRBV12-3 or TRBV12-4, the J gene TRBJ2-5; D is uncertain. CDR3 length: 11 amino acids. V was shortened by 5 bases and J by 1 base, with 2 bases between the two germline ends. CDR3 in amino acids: CASSLQETQYF. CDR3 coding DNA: TGTGCCAGCAGTCTCCAAGAGACCCAGTACTTC.

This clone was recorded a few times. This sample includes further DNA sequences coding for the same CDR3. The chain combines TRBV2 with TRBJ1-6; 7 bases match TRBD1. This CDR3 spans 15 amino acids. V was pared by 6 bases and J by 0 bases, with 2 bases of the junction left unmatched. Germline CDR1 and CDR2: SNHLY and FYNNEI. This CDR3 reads CASRQGSSYNSPLHF. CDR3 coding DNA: TGTGCCAGCAGACAGGGGAGCTCCTATAATTCACCCCTCCACTTT. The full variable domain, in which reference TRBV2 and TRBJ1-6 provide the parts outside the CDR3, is EPEVTQTPSHQVTQMGQEVILRCVPISNHLYFYWYRQILGQKVEFLVSFYNNEISEKSEIFDDQFSVERPDGSNFTLKIRSTKLEDSAMYFCASRQGSSYNSPLHFGNGTRLTVT.

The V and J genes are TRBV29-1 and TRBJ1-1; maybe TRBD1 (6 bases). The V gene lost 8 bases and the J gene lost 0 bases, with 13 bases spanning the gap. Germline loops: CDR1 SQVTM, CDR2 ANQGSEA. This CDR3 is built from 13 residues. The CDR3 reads CSTRTDLNTEAFF. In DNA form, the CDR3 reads TGCAGCACAAGGACAGACTTGAACACTGAAGCTTTCTTT. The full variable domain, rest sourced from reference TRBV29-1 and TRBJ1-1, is SAVISQKPSRDICQRGTSLTIQCQVDSQVTMMFWYRQQPGQSLTLIATANQGSEATYESGFVIDKFPISRPNLTFSTLTVSNMSPEDSSIYLCSTRTDLNTEAFFGQGTRLTVV.

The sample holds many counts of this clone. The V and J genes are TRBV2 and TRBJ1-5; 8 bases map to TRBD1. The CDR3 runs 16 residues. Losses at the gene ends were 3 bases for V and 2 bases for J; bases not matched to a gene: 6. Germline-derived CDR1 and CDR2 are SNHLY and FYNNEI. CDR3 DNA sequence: TGTGCCAGCAGTGATGTATGGGGACAGGGCAATCAGCCCCAGCATTTT. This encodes CASSDVWGQGNQPQHF.

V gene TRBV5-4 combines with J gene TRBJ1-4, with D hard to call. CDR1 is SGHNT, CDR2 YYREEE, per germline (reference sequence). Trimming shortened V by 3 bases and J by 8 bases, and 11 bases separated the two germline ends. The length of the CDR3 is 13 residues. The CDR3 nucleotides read TGTGCCAGCAGCTGGCAGGATAAAGAAAAACTGTTTTTT. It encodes CASSWQDKEKLFF.

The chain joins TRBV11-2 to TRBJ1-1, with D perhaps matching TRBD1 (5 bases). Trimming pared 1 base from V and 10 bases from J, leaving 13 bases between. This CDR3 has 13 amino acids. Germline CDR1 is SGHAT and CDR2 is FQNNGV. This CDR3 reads CASSLAGNEVAFF. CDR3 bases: TGTGCCAGCAGCTTAGCAGGGAACGAGGTAGCTTTCTTT.

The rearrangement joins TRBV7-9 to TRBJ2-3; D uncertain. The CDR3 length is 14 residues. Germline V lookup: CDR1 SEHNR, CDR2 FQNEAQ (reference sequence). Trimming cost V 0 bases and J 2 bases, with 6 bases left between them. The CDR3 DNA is TGTGCCAGCAGCTTAGCGTCCCTCACAGATACGCAGTATTTT. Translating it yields CASSLASLTDTQYF.

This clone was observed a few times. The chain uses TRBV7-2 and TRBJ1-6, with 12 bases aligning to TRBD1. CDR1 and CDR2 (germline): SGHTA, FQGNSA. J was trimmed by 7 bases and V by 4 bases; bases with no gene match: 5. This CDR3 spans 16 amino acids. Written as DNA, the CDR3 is TGTGCCAGCAGCTGGGGACAGGGGGCGCAAAATTCACCCCTCCACTTT. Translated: CASSWGQGAQNSPLHF.

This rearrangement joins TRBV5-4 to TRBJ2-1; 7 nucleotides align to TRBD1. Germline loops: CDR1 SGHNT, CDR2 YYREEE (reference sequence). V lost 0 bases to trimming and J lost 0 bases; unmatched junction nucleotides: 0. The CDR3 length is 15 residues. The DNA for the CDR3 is TGTGCCAGCAGCTTGGACAGGGGCTCCTACAATGAGCAGTTCTTC. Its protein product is CASSLDRGSYNEQFF.

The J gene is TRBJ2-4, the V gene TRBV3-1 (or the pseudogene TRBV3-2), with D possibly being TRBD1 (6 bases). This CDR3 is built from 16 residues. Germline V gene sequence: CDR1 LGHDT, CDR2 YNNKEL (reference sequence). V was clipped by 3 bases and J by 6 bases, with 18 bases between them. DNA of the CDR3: TGTGCCAGCAGCCACCTGACAGGACGATCACGAAACATTCAGTACTTC. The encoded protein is CASSHLTGRSRNIQYF.

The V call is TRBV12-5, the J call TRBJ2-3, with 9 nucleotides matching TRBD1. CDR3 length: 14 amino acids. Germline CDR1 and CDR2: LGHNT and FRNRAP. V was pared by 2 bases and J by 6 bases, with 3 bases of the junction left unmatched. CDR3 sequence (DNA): TGTGCTAGTGGTTTGACAGGGGGCGCGGATACGCAGTATTTT. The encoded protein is CASGLTGGADTQYF.

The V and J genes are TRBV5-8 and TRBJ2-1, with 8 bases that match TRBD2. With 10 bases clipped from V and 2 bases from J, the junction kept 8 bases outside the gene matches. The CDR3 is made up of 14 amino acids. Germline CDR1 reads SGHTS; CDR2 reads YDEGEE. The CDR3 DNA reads TGTGCCGGTCGAGGGCGGGAGGCCTACAATGAGCAGTTCTTC. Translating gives CAGRGREAYNEQFF.

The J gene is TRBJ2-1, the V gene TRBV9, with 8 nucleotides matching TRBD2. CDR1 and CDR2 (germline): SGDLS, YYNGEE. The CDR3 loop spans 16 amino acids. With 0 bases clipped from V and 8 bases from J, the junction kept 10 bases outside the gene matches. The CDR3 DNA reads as TGTGCCAGCAGCGTAGAAGCGGGAGTAACTAGGTATGAGCAGTTCTTC. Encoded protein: CASSVEAGVTRYEQFF.

This CDR3 is CASSPSGQDTEAFF. CDR3 nucleotides: TGTGCCAGCAGCCCCTCGGGACAGGACACTGAAGCTTTCTTT. The chain couples TRBV7-3 to TRBJ1-1, with 8 bases aligning to TRBD1. Germline V gene data show CDR1 as SGHTA and CDR2 as FQGTGA. V shed 5 bases and J 3 bases; nucleotides not matched to a gene: 5. The CDR3 sequence is 14 residues long.

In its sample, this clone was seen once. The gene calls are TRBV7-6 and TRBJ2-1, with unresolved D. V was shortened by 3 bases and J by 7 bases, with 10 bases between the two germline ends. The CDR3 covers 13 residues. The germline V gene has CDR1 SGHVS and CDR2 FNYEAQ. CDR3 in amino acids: CASSLTERNEQFF. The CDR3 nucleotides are TGTGCCAGCAGCTTGACGGAGAGGAATGAGCAGTTCTTC.

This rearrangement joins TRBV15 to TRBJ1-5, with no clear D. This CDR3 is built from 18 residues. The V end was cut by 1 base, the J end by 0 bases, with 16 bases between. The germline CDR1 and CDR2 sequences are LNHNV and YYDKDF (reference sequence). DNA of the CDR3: TGTGCCACCAGCAGAGCCCCGGGAGAAACGTATAGCAATCAGCCCCAGCATTTT. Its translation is CATSRAPGETYSNQPQHF.

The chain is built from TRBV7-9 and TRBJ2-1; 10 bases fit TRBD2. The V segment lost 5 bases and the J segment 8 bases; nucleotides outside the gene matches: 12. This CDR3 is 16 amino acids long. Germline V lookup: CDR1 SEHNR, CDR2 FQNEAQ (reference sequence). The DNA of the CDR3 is TGTGCCAGCAGCCGCCGGAGCGGGAGGGTAAGCGATGAGCAGTTCTTC. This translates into CASSRRSGRVSDEQFF.

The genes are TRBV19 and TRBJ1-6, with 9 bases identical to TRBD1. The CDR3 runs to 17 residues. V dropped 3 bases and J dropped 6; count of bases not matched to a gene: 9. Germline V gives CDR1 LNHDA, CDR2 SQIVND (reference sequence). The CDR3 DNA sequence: TGTGCCAGTAGTATGGCGGACAGGGGCCGCGGTAATTCACCCCTCCACTTT. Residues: CASSMADRGRGNSPLHF.

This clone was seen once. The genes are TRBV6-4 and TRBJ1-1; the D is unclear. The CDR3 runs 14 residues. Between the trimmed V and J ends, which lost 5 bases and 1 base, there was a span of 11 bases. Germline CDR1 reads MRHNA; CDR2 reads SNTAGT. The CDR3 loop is CASSQYHKNTEAFF. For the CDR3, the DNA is TGTGCCAGCAGTCAATACCACAAGAACACTGAAGCTTTCTTT.

The CDR3 DNA reads TGTGCCAGCAGTGAGACCAGTCAGGACTCTGGCTACACCTTC. It specifies CASSETSQDSGYTF. The gene calls are TRBV2 and TRBJ1-2, with unresolved D. V was shortened by 3 bases and J by 7 bases, with 15 bases between the two germline ends. Germline assignment: CDR1 SNHLY and CDR2 FYNNEI. This CDR3 contains 14 residues.

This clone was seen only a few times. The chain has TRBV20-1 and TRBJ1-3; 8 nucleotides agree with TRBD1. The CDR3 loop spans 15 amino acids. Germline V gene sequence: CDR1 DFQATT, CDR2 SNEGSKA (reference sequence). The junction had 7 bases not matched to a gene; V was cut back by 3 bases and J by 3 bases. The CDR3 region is CSASHQGAHGNTIYF. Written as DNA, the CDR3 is TGCAGTGCTAGTCACCAGGGGGCGCATGGAAACACCATATATTTT.

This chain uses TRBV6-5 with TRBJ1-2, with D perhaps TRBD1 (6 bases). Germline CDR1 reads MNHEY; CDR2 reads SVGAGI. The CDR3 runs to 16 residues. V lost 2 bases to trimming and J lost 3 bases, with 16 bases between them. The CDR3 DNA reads TGTGCCAGCAGTTACGCCTCTTCAACAGGGTACTATGGCTACACCTTC. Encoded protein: CASSYASSTGYYGYTF.

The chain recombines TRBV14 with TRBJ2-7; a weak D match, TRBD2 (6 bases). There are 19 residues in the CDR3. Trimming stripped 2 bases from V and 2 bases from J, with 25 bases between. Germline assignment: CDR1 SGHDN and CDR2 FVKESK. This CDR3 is CASSQSFGIPGVPPYEQYF. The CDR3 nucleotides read TGTGCCAGCAGCCAATCATTCGGGATCCCGGGGGTCCCTCCCTACGAGCAGTACTTC.

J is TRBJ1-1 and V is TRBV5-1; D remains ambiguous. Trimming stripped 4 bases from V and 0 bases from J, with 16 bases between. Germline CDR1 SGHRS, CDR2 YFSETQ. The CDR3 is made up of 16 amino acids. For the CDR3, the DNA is TGCGCCAGCAGCATCTCGCTGAACTTGGTGAACACTGAAGCTTTCTTT. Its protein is CASSISLNLVNTEAFF.